This is a list of T cell receptor beta chains from one sample in a study of blood T cell repertoires in COVID-19. Clones were sequenced by immunoSEQ multiplex PCR, and TCRdb holds only the in-frame ones, with some missing. The sample lists fewer than 130,000 clones; 87% were seen once. What was sequenced was peripheral blood. The receptors shown here come from a human donor in a cohort sampled during active COVID-19. Each CDR3 is given with its conserved first and last residue. D genes are given only for firm matches. Some rows mark clone size as missing; the rest say once, few, many or name a class of expanded clone.

TRBV14	-	TRBJ1-2	-	TGTGCCAGTCAGCCCCCAGGGCCCTATGGCTACACCTTC	CASQPPGPYGYTF
TRBV18	-	TRBJ2-5	-	TGTGCCAGCTCACCATTCCGCGATCAAGAGACCCAGTACTTC	CASSPFRDQETQYF
TRBV5-5	-	TRBJ1-2	-	TGTGCCAGCAGCTCCGAGGTGGCAGGGCATGGCTACACCTTC	CASSSEVAGHGYTF
TRBV4-3	-	TRBJ2-5	-	TGCGCCAGCAGCCACTCGGGGACACAGCGAGAGACCCAGTACTTC	CASSHSGTQRETQYF
TRBV9	-	TRBJ2-2	few	TGTGCCAGCAGCTCACAGGGATACGGGGAGCTGTTTTTT	CASSSQGYGELFF
TRBV21-1	-	TRBJ1-2	-	TGTGCCAGCAGCAAAGGGGGGGGGCGCTTCGCTAACTATGGCTACACCTTC	CASSKGGGRFANYGYTF
TRBV6-5	TRBD1	TRBJ1-1	-	TGTGCCAGCAGTCCAGGGGGTATAATGAACACTGAAGCTTTCTTT	CASSPGGIMNTEAFF
TRBV6-5	-	TRBJ1-5	-	TGTGCCAGCAGTTACTCCGGGACAAGCAATCAGCCCCAGCATTTT	CASSYSGTSNQPQHF
TRBV3-1/TRBV3-2	TRBD1	TRBJ1-3	-	TGTGCCAGCAGCCAAGGGGGACAGGCTGGAAACACCATATATTTT	CASSQGGQAGNTIYF
TRBV30	-	TRBJ2-7	-	TGTGCCTGGAGCGCCGTAGAGCAGGTAGTTTCCTACGAGCAGTACTTC	CAWSAVEQVVSYEQYF
TRBV6-1	TRBD1	TRBJ1-6	-	TGTGCCAGCAGTGAATCCGGGACAGAAAGTTCACCCCTCCACTTT	CASSESGTESSPLHF
TRBV30	TRBD2	TRBJ2-1	-	TGTGCCTTGAGGTCGGGACTAGCGGACTACAATGAGCAGTTCTTC	CALRSGLADYNEQFF
TRBV7-9	TRBD1	TRBJ2-7	-	TGTGCCAGCTGTGGGGACAGGGAGATCTACGAGCAGTACTTC	CASCGDREIYEQYF
TRBV28	TRBD2	TRBJ2-5	-	TGTGCCAGCAGTCCTTATAGCGGGTCTCAGAAGACCCAGTACTTC	CASSPYSGSQKTQYF
TRBV21-1	-	TRBJ2-1	-	TGTGCCAGCAGCTCACGTAGCGGGTCCGGAAAAAATGAGCAGTTCTTC	CASSSRSGSGKNEQFF
TRBV7-2	-	TRBJ2-7	once	TGTGCCAGCAGCTTGGCTACCCTCAGGGGCGTCTTCTACGAGCAGTACTTC	CASSLATLRGVFYEQYF
TRBV15	-	TRBJ1-1	-	TGTGCCACCAGCAGAGATAAGGGGTCTGAAGCTTTCTTT	CATSRDKGSEAFF
TRBV5-1	TRBD2	TRBJ2-7	-	TGCGCCAGCAGCTTGGCCTCTAGCGGGACCCCCTACGAGCAGTACTTC	CASSLASSGTPYEQYF
TRBV3-1/TRBV3-2	TRBD1	TRBJ2-1	-	TGTGCCAGCAGCTACAGGCAGGGGGTCAACAATGAGCAGTTCTTC	CASSYRQGVNNEQFF
TRBV28	TRBD2	TRBJ2-3	-	TGTGCCAGCAGCATCCAGCGGGAGGGCCCTCCAGATACGCAGTATTTT	CASSIQREGPPDTQYF
TRBV19	TRBD2	TRBJ2-2	-	TGTGCCAGTAGTATCGGACTAGCGGGGCCAGCGAACACCGGGGAGCTGTTTTTT	CASSIGLAGPANTGELFF
TRBV10-3	TRBD1	TRBJ1-1	-	TGTGCCATCAGTGGAGGACAGGGGGCTGAAGCTTTCTTT	CAISGGQGAEAFF
TRBV5-1	TRBD1	TRBJ2-5	-	TGCGCCAGCAGGTTGGGACAGCAAGAGACCCAGTACTTC	CASRLGQQETQYF
TRBV19	TRBD1	TRBJ2-7	-	TGTGCCAGTAGTACCCTACGGACAGGGTTTTTGGTCGAGCAGTACTTC	CASSTLRTGFLVEQYF
TRBV11-2	TRBD2	TRBJ2-7	once	TGTGCCAGCAGCAGCGGGGGACTAGCGGCCTACGAGCAGTACTTC	CASSSGGLAAYEQYF
TRBV19	TRBD1	TRBJ1-5	-	TGTGCCAGTAATCCGGGACAGGGTGGTCAGCCCCAGCATTTT	CASNPGQGGQPQHF
TRBV13	TRBD1	TRBJ1-1	-	TGTGCCAGCAGCAGGGGGCCTCCGGGACTCAGGAACACTGAAGCTTTCTTT	CASSRGPPGLRNTEAFF
TRBV6-2/TRBV6-3	-	TRBJ1-2	-	TGTGCCAGCAGTTCCCTGGAACAGGGCTATGGCTACACCTTC	CASSSLEQGYGYTF
TRBV5-1	TRBD1	TRBJ1-2	once	TGCGCCAGCTCCCCGGACAGGCTAAACTATGGCTACATCTTC	CASSPDRLNYGYIF
TRBV27	-	TRBJ1-5	-	TGTGCCAGCAGTACAGGAGGGAATCAGCCCCAGCATTTT	CASSTGGNQPQHF
TRBV27	-	TRBJ1-1	-	TGTGCCAGCAGTCCAACGCCAACCTTGACAGGCATTGGGAACACTGAAGCTTTCTTT	CASSPTPTLTGIGNTEAFF
TRBV5-1	TRBD1	TRBJ1-1	-	TGCGCCAGCAGCTTGGGACAGGGTGAAGCTTTCTTT	CASSLGQGEAFF
TRBV30	-	TRBJ1-3	-	TGTGCCTGGGGGCCAGGGTTCTCTGGAAACACCATATATTTT	CAWGPGFSGNTIYF
TRBV19	TRBD1	TRBJ2-3	-	TGTGCCAGTAGTATATTCGGACAGGGGACAGATACGCAGTATTTT	CASSIFGQGTDTQYF
TRBV11-3	TRBD1	TRBJ2-7	-	TGTGCCAGCAGCCGGGGACAGGGGATTTACGAGCAGTACTTC	CASSRGQGIYEQYF
TRBV5-4	TRBD1	TRBJ2-7	once	TGTGCCAGCAGCCAAAAGGCCGGGACAGGTAGTTACGAGCAGTACTTC	CASSQKAGTGSYEQYF
TRBV3-1/TRBV3-2	TRBD2	TRBJ2-1	-	TGTGCCAGCAGCCGCAGACTAGCGGGGATCTACAATGAGCAGTTCTTC	CASSRRLAGIYNEQFF
TRBV30	TRBD1	TRBJ1-2	-	TGTGCCTGGAGGCCAACAGGGGGTGGCTACACCTTC	CAWRPTGGGYTF
TRBV6-2/TRBV6-3	-	TRBJ2-7	-	TGTGCCAGCAGTTACTCGGCAGAACACTACGAGCAGTACTTC	CASSYSAEHYEQYF
TRBV2	-	TRBJ1-6	-	TGTGCCAGCAGTGAACTCCCGGAGGCACCCCTCCACTTT	CASSELPEAPLHF